One sample yielded the 19 T cell receptor beta chains listed below, sequenced in a study of cytomegalovirus exposure and HLA in healthy donors. Vbeta (60) and Jbeta (13) primers were used in the PCR. Libraries were prepared by immunoSEQ multiplex PCR; TCRdb keeps only in-frame clonotypes and omits some of them. Here the sample spans fewer than 140,000 clones, about 76% being singletons. Sequencing was performed on PBMCs. The receptors were sampled from a woman aged 45-65 years in good health and CMV-seropositive.

This clone was seen a few times. The chain carries TRBV6-5 and TRBJ1-4, with D possibly matching TRBD1 (6 bases). Between the trimmed V and J ends, which lost 6 bases and 7 bases, there was a span of 12 bases. CDR1 and CDR2 (germline): MNHEY, SVGAGI. The CDR3 length is 13 residues. CDR3 protein: CASRTGTSEKLFF. In DNA form, the CDR3 reads TGTGCCAGCAGAACCGGGACAAGTGAAAAACTGTTTTTT.

V usage is TRBV7-2 and J usage is TRBJ2-3; a weak D match, TRBD2 (5 bases). The V end was cut by 1 base, the J end by 2 bases, with 10 bases between. The length of the CDR3 is 15 residues. Germline assignment: CDR1 SGHTA and CDR2 FQGNSA. The CDR3 DNA sequence: TGTGCCAGCAGCTTAGAGACCGGGGTCACAGATACGCAGTATTTT. Its protein is CASSLETGVTDTQYF.

The chain recombines TRBV30 with TRBJ2-2, with D unresolved. With 4 bases removed from V and 2 bases from J, the gap between germline ends came to 11 bases. This CDR3 contains 14 residues. The germline gives CDR1 GTSNPN, CDR2 SVGIG (reference sequence). CDR3 nucleotide sequence: TGTGCCTGGAAACTGTTGAGTAACACCGGGGAGCTGTTTTTT. Translated: CAWKLLSNTGELFF.

The rearrangement uses TRBV30 and TRBJ1-3, with D unclear. V gave up 4 bases and J gave up 5 bases, with 15 bases separating them. Looked up from germline, CDR1 is GTSNPN and CDR2 is SVGIG (reference sequence). This CDR3 region has 14 residues. CDR3 loop: CAWKEYLPRNTIYF. CDR3 DNA sequence: TGTGCCTGGAAGGAGTACCTGCCCCGAAACACCATATATTTT.

This clone has more than one count but fewer than ten. The chain employs TRBV4-1 and TRBJ1-1; no definite D call. Germline values: CDR1 MGHRA, CDR2 YSYEKL. The CDR3 spans 13 residues. Trimming took off 0 bases at V and 7 bases at J, with 9 bases between the two ends. Written as DNA, the CDR3 is TGCGCCAGCAGCCAAGAAGGAGGTTTTGAAGCTTTCTTT. This gives the protein CASSQEGGFEAFF.

This clone was counted only a few times. The genes are TRBV13 and TRBJ2-1, with a tentative D call TRBD2 (7 bases). V was trimmed by 1 base and J by 8 bases, leaving 12 bases between them. The length of the CDR3 is 14 residues. The germline gives CDR1 PRHDT, CDR2 FYEKMQ (reference sequence). DNA for the CDR3: TGTGCCAGCAGCTTAGTTCGGGGGGCCTATGAGCAGTTCTTC. Its protein is CASSLVRGAYEQFF.

The chain uses TRBV5-6 and TRBJ1-2; 7 bases agree with TRBD1. The CDR3 spans 17 residues. V trimming: 4 bases; J trimming: 3 bases; junction bases outside the gene matches: 15. From germline, CDR1 is SGHDT and CDR2 YYEEEE. CDR3 in DNA: TGTGCCAGCAGCCAGACGGGATACAGGGGCGAGGACTATGGCTACACCTTC. Amino acid sequence: CASSQTGYRGEDYGYTF.

V and J are TRBV19 and TRBJ1-5; 10 positions match TRBD1. The trim removed 6 bases at V and 6 bases at J, leaving 5 bases unmatched. The length of the CDR3 is 14 residues. CDR1 LNHDA and CDR2 SQIVND come from the germline V gene (reference sequence). CDR3 protein: CASRGTGAIQPQHF. The CDR3 region has the DNA TGTGCCAGTAGGGGGACAGGGGCCATTCAGCCCCAGCATTTT.

The table lists this clone with a count of one. V is TRBV19 and J is TRBJ1-1; D gene uncertain. Germline CDR1 reads LNHDA; CDR2 reads SQIVND (reference sequence). CDR3 length equals 14 residues. Trimming took 5 bases from V and 6 from J, leaving 16 bases between them. The CDR3 loop is CASSYPVPGSEAFF. CDR3 nucleotides: TGTGCCAGTAGTTACCCTGTCCCGGGATCTGAAGCTTTCTTT.

This sequence joins TRBV9 and TRBJ2-7; D is undetermined. The CDR3 spans 13 residues. The V gene lost 5 bases and the J gene lost 7 bases, with 16 bases spanning the gap. CDR1 is SGDLS and CDR2 is YYNGEE in the germline V gene. The CDR3 coding sequence is TGTGCCAGCAGTCGGAGACTGTTCGGTGAGCAGTACTTC. The encoded protein is CASSRRLFGEQYF. The full variable domain, in which reference TRBV9 and TRBJ2-7 provide the parts outside the CDR3, is DSGVTQTPKHLITATGQRVTLRCSPRSGDLSVYWYQQSLDQGLQFLIQYYNGEERAKGNILERFSAQQFPDLHSELNLSSLELGDSALYFCASSRRLFGEQYFGPGTRLTVT.

The chain joins TRBV27 to TRBJ2-1, with TRBD2 identical over 7 bases. Germline V lookup: CDR1 MNHEY, CDR2 SMNVEV (reference sequence). V lost 6 bases, J lost 5 bases, and 10 bases stayed unmatched. CDR3 length: 15 amino acids. CDR3 bases: TGTGCCAGCAGCCCATGGGGGGGGAGAAACAATGAGCAGTTCTTC. Amino acids: CASSPWGGRNNEQFF.

DNA for the CDR3: TGTGCCAGTAGTTTAACTAGCGGGGGGAATGAGCAGTTCTTC. The encoded protein is CASSLTSGGNEQFF. The rearrangement joins TRBV19 to TRBJ2-1, with TRBD2 matching over 12 bases. Germline CDR1 reads LNHDA; CDR2 reads SQIVND (reference sequence). The V gene end was trimmed by 5 bases and the J gene end by 7 bases; junction bases not matched to a gene: 3. This CDR3 comprises 14 residues.

This chain joins TRBV7-2 and TRBJ2-3; D may be TRBD2 (7 bases). Germline CDR1 SGHTA, CDR2 FQGNSA. The CDR3 has 13 residues. V gave up 4 bases and J gave up 5 bases, with 10 bases separating them. The CDR3 sequence: CASSSGGGDTQYF. Written as DNA, the CDR3 is TGTGCCAGCAGCTCGGGGGGCGGAGATACGCAGTATTTT.

The chain employs TRBV30 and TRBJ2-5; the match to TRBD2 covers 11 bases. The CDR3 is 15 residues long. Germline CDR1 reads GTSNPN; CDR2 reads SVGIG (reference sequence). V trimming: 2 bases; J trimming: 1 base; junction bases outside the gene matches: 3. Here the CDR3 DNA reads TGTGCCTGGAGTTTTAGCGGGGGGGCCCAAGAGACCCAGTACTTC. It is translated as CAWSFSGGAQETQYF.

A few counts support this clone. The V call is TRBV5-6, the J call TRBJ1-5; D perhaps matches TRBD1 (5 bases). The CDR3 extends over 16 amino acids. The germline gives CDR1 SGHDT, CDR2 YYEEEE. V lost 4 bases to trimming and J lost 0 bases, with 14 bases between them. Here the CDR3 DNA reads TGTGCCAGCAGCCGGGGGGGTCGTCATAGCAATCAGCCCCAGCATTTT. Protein sequence: CASSRGGRHSNQPQHF. Full variable domain (rest looked up from reference TRBV5-6 and TRBJ1-5): DAGVTQSPTHLIKTRGQQVTLRCSPKSGHDTVSWYQQALGQGPQFIFQYYEEEERQRGNFPDRFSGHQFPNYSSELNVNALLLGDSALYLCASSRGGRHSNQPQHFGDGTRLSIL.

The chain links TRBV27 to TRBJ1-1; TRBD1 might be the D (6 bases). V was trimmed by 7 bases and J by 5 bases, leaving 17 bases between them. Per germline, CDR1 MNHEY and CDR2 SMNVEV (reference sequence). This CDR3 is 14 amino acids long. DNA of the CDR3: TGTGCCAGCATCAAAAGGGGGGGTTTGACTGAAGCTTTCTTT. Translated, it gives CASIKRGGLTEAFF.

This clone was picked up a small number of times. V gene TRBV28 combines with J gene TRBJ2-5; 8 bases are shared with TRBD2. Losses at the gene ends were 7 bases for V and 5 bases for J; bases not matched to a gene: 12. CDR3 length equals 15 residues. CDR1 and CDR2 (germline): MDHEN, SYDVKM. The CDR3 sequence is CASTTISGGGETQYF. The CDR3 nucleotides read TGTGCCAGCACCACAATCAGCGGGGGCGGGGAGACCCAGTACTTC. The full variable domain, completed using reference TRBV28 and TRBJ2-5, is DVKVTQSSRYLVKRTGEKVFLECVQDMDHENMFWYRQDPGLGLRLIYFSYDVKMKEKGDIPEGYSVSREKKERFSLILESASTNQTSMYLCASTTISGGGETQYFGPGTRLLVL.

The J gene is TRBJ1-1, the V gene TRBV5-4; no clear D gene. Germline lookup yields CDR1 SGHNT and CDR2 YYREEE (reference sequence). The CDR3 is 16 residues long. V was clipped by 2 bases and J by 3 bases, with 17 bases between them. The CDR3 loop reads CASSFETALRYTEAFF. The CDR3 nucleotides read TGTGCCAGCAGCTTCGAAACTGCCCTGAGGTACACTGAAGCTTTCTTT.

The chain uses TRBV5-6 and TRBJ1-1; 7 bases are a match to TRBD1. V lost 4 bases and J lost 1; bases outside the gene matches: 10. The V gene's germline CDR1 is SGHDT and CDR2 YYEEEE. The CDR3 has 16 amino acids. The CDR3 loop is CASSGRQGGSNTEAFF. DNA of the CDR3: TGTGCCAGCAGCGGTAGGCAGGGGGGCTCGAACACTGAAGCTTTCTTT.